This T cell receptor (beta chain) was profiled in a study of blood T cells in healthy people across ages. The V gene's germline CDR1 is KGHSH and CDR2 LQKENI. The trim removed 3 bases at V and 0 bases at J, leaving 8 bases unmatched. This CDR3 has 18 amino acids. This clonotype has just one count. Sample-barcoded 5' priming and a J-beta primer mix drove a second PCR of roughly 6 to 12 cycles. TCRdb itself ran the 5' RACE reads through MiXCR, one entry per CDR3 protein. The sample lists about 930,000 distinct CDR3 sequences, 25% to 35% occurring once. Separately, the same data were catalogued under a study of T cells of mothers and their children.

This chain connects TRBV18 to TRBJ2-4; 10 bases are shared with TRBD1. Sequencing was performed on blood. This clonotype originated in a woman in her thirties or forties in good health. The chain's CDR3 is CASSPGTGVIPAKNIQYF. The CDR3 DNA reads TGTGCCAGCTCACCGGGGACAGGGGTCATTCCAGCCAAAAACATTCAGTACTTC. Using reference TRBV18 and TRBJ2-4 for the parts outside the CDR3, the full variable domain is NAGVMQNPRHLVRRRGQEARLRCSPMKGHSHVYWYRQLPEEGLKFMVYLQKENIIDESGMPKERFSAEFPKEGPSILRIQQVVRGDSAAYFCASSPGTGVIPAKNIQYFGAGTRLSVL.